What follows are 31 T cell receptor beta chains derived from one specimen sequenced in a study of blood T cell repertoires in COVID-19. Measured with immunoSEQ multiplex PCR; TCRdb has only the in-frame clones, and not every one. The repertoire consists of almost 55,000 clones, with just over 85% occurring once and the leading ten covering around 28%. Source material: peripheral blood. These receptors all stem from a human donor in a cohort sampled during active COVID-19.

The J gene is TRBJ2-1, the V gene TRBV4-2, with 10 bases identical to TRBD2. Per germline, CDR1 LGHNA and CDR2 YNFKEQ. V dropped 0 bases and J dropped 4; count of bases not matched to a gene: 6. This CDR3 has 17 amino acids. CDR3 residues: CASSQDLLAGSYNEQFF. In DNA, the CDR3 is TGTGCCAGCAGCCAAGATTTACTAGCGGGGAGTTACAATGAGCAGTTCTTC.

This clone has just a few counts. This chain uses TRBV12-3 or TRBV12-4 with TRBJ2-5, with TRBD1 identical over 9 bases. This CDR3 is built from 13 residues. With V trimmed by 8 bases and J by 2 bases, 3 bases remained unmatched. The chain's CDR3 is CASSQGAQETQYF. The CDR3 DNA reads as TGTGCCAGCTCACAGGGGGCGCAAGAGACCCAGTACTTC.

This chain uses TRBV6-5 with TRBJ2-7, with 7 nucleotides matching TRBD2. The CDR3 length is 14 residues. Trimming at V came to 6 bases and at J to 0 bases, leaving 5 bases not matched to a gene. Germline V gene lookup returns CDR1 MNHEY and CDR2 SVGAGI. The CDR3 DNA reads TGTGCCAGCAGCGCGACTAGCAGCTCCTACGAGCAGTACTTC. Translated, it gives CASSATSSSYEQYF.

This chain connects TRBV19 to TRBJ2-1; no definite D call. Deletions cut 6 bases from V and 5 bases from J, with 11 bases between. From germline, CDR1 is LNHDA and CDR2 SQIVND (reference sequence). The CDR3 totals 13 residues. The CDR3 DNA is TGTGCCAGTAGCACCAGACTGGACAATGAGCAGTTCTTC. It specifies CASSTRLDNEQFF.

The chain links TRBV2 to TRBJ1-3, with TRBD1 matching over 8 bases. Germline CDR1 reads SNHLY; CDR2 reads FYNNEI. The CDR3 is 15 residues long. The V gene end was trimmed by 0 bases and the J gene end by 10 bases; junction bases not matched to a gene: 8. The CDR3 protein is CASSEARQGRGTIYF. CDR3 DNA sequence: TGTGCCAGCAGTGAAGCTAGACAGGGGAGAGGGACCATATATTTT.

The chain combines TRBV7-8 with TRBJ2-3; weak D call: TRBD2 (6 bases). The CDR3 runs to 17 residues. Trimming removed 5 bases at V and 1 base at J, with 19 bases between. The germline gives CDR1 SGHVS, CDR2 FQNEAQ. The CDR3 DNA follows: TGTGCCAGCAGCCCGGCGGTAGGGCGGGGACGCACAGATACGCAGTATTTT. It specifies CASSPAVGRGRTDTQYF.

The chain recombines TRBV4-1 with TRBJ2-1, with D perhaps matching TRBD2 (5 bases). The CDR3 extends over 19 amino acids. In germline, CDR1 is MGHRA, CDR2 YSYEKL. Trimming removed 3 bases from V and 0 bases from J, with 21 bases in between. The CDR3 DNA reads TGCGCCAGCAGCCATTCACTAGATGGGAGAGCTAGCTCCTACAATGAGCAGTTCTTC. It translates to CASSHSLDGRASSYNEQFF.

The rearrangement joins TRBV5-5 to TRBJ2-5; 11 bases are a match to TRBD1. Trimming cost V 3 bases and J 5 bases; bases outside gene matches: 6. Germline CDR1 and CDR2: SGHKS and YYEKEE (reference sequence). This CDR3 contains 15 residues. The CDR3 protein is CASSSTGTGGETQYF. The CDR3 DNA sequence: TGTGCCAGCAGCTCCACCGGGACAGGGGGTGAGACCCAGTACTTC.

The rearrangement joins TRBV6-5 to TRBJ2-2; 10 nucleotides align to TRBD2. Germline assignment: CDR1 MNHEY and CDR2 SVGAGI. This CDR3 region has 15 residues. Unmatched junction bases numbered 10, after V lost 10 bases and J lost 5 bases. CDR3 DNA sequence: TGTGCCACCAAAACTAGCGGGGAACGTACCGGGGAGCTGTTTTTT. Translating gives CATKTSGERTGELFF.

V is TRBV6-4 and J is TRBJ1-2; no reliable D call. Germline assignment: CDR1 MRHNA and CDR2 SNTAGT. The CDR3 is 17 amino acids. Trimming left V 6 bases short and J 0 bases short, with 20 bases between. CDR3 amino acids: CASSQPRAKATNYGYTF. The CDR3 coding sequence is TGTGCCAGCAGCCAACCGAGGGCAAAAGCTACTAACTATGGCTACACCTTC.

This sequence joins TRBV29-1 and TRBJ2-1, with 10 bases fitting TRBD2. The CDR3 contains 15 residues. Looked up from germline, CDR1 is SQVTM and CDR2 is ANQGSEA. V was clipped by 3 bases and J by 3 bases; unmatched bases: 5. This CDR3 is CSVERLAGRYNEQFF. The CDR3 DNA sequence: TGCAGCGTTGAGAGACTAGCGGGCCGCTACAATGAGCAGTTCTTC.

V usage is TRBV7-3 and J usage is TRBJ1-1, with D perhaps matching TRBD1 (6 bases). CDR3 size: 15 residues. CDR1 is SGHTA and CDR2 is FQGTGA in the germline V gene. V shed 5 bases and J shed 2 bases, with 15 bases lying between them. The CDR3: CASSKLQGANTEAFF. CDR3 sequence (DNA): TGTGCCAGCAGCAAGCTACAGGGCGCTAACACTGAAGCTTTCTTT.

The CDR3 reads CSAPTGGADTQYF. Here the CDR3 DNA reads TGCAGCGCTCCGACTGGGGGCGCAGATACGCAGTATTTT. The V call is TRBV29-1, the J call TRBJ2-3, with D maybe TRBD1 (6 bases). Germline V gives CDR1 SQVTM, CDR2 ANQGSEA. The CDR3 has 13 amino acids. V lost 7 bases, J lost 4 bases, and 15 bases lay in between.

The rearrangement joins TRBV5-1 to TRBJ2-5, with TRBD1 matching over 8 bases. After removal of 4 bases from V and 4 bases from J, the junction contained 12 bases not matched to a gene. The CDR3 has 16 amino acids. The V gene's germline CDR1 is SGHRS and CDR2 YFSETQ. This chain's CDR3 is CASSQTQGARVETQYF. DNA of the CDR3: TGCGCCAGCAGCCAGACCCAGGGGGCCAGGGTAGAGACCCAGTACTTC.

The gene calls are TRBV18 and TRBJ2-1, with TRBD2 matching over 14 bases. Germline CDR1 is KGHSH and CDR2 is LQKENI. The length of the CDR3 is 18 residues. Trimming at V came to 3 bases and at J to 6 bases, leaving 10 bases not matched to a gene. CDR3 DNA: TGTGCCAGCTCACCCGGGACTAGCGGGAGAGCCTTCCGCAATGAGCAGTTCTTC. Translating it yields CASSPGTSGRAFRNEQFF. The whole variable domain, remainder taken from reference TRBV18 and TRBJ2-1, is NAGVMQNPRHLVRRRGQEARLRCSPMKGHSHVYWYRQLPEEGLKFMVYLQKENIIDESGMPKERFSAEFPKEGPSILRIQQVVRGDSAAYFCASSPGTSGRAFRNEQFFGPGTRLTVL.

This clone was observed a single time. This chain joins TRBV9 and TRBJ1-1, with TRBD1 matching 7 bases. The CDR3 runs to 14 residues. V shed 0 bases and J 4 bases; nucleotides not matched to a gene: 3. Germline V lookup: CDR1 SGDLS, CDR2 YYNGEE. Here the CDR3 DNA reads TGTGCCAGCAGCGTAGCGGACAGGACCACTGAAGCTTTCTTT. Translating it yields CASSVADRTTEAFF.

This clone has a handful of counts. This rearrangement joins TRBV2 to TRBJ1-2, with 7 bases fitting TRBD1. Germline-derived CDR1 and CDR2 are SNHLY and FYNNEI. The J segment lost 4 bases and the V segment lost 3 bases, leaving 5 bases of the junction unmatched. The CDR3 extends over 14 amino acids. The chain's CDR3 is CASSDGTAAYGYTF. DNA for the CDR3: TGTGCCAGCAGTGACGGGACAGCGGCCTATGGCTACACCTTC.

The J gene is TRBJ2-1, the V gene TRBV6-4, with 12 bases matching TRBD1. The CDR3 extends over 15 amino acids. The V gene end was trimmed by 6 bases and the J gene end by 8 bases; junction bases not matched to a gene: 8. Germline V lookup: CDR1 MRHNA, CDR2 SNTAGT. CDR3 sequence (DNA): TGTGCCAGCAGCCCCGGGACAGGGGGCTGGGATGAGCAGTTCTTC. Translated: CASSPGTGGWDEQFF.

J is TRBJ2-2 and V is TRBV29-1; D call uncertain. With 6 bases removed from V and 2 bases from J, the gap between germline ends came to 4 bases. CDR3 length: 11 residues. Looked up from germline, CDR1 is SQVTM and CDR2 is ANQGSEA. The DNA of the CDR3 is TGCAGCGTCCAAAACACCGGGGAGCTGTTTTTT. Amino acid sequence: CSVQNTGELFF.

This clone has a single count. The chain has TRBV5-1 and TRBJ1-3; possible D gene TRBD1, 6 bases. This CDR3 has 14 amino acids. CDR1 is SGHRS and CDR2 is YFSETQ in the germline V gene. Trimming took off 5 bases at V and 1 base at J, with 10 bases between the two ends. This chain's CDR3 is CASSSRGSGNTIYF. The CDR3 nucleotides read TGCGCCAGCAGTTCCAGGGGATCTGGAAACACCATATATTTT. The full variable domain, with the rest looked up from reference TRBV5-1 and TRBJ1-3, is KAGVTQTPRYLIKTRGQQVTLSCSPISGHRSVSWYQQTPGQGLQFLFEYFSETQRNKGNFPGRFSGRQFSNSRSEMNVSTLELGDSALYLCASSSRGSGNTIYFGEGSWLTVV.

The gene calls are TRBV6-2 or TRBV6-3 and TRBJ2-7; tentatively, D is TRBD1 (5 bases). The CDR3 loop spans 14 amino acids. Trimming left V 0 bases short and J 1 base short, with 7 bases between. Looked up from germline, CDR1 is MNHEY and CDR2 is SVGEGT. The CDR3 sequence: CASSYSQGSYEQYF. For the CDR3, the DNA is TGTGCCAGCAGTTACTCCCAGGGTTCCTACGAGCAGTACTTC.

The V call is TRBV6-1, the J call TRBJ2-6; the D gene is possibly TRBD1 (6 bases). CDR1 is MNHNS, CDR2 SASEGT, per germline. V lost 3 bases and J lost 0, with 9 bases in between. The CDR3 length is 16 residues. CDR3 bases: TGTGCCAGCAGTGAGACAGGAAACTCTGGGGCCAACGTCCTGACTTTC. Translated: CASSETGNSGANVLTF.

The chain combines TRBV27 with TRBJ2-3; weak D call: TRBD2 (6 bases). Germline V lookup: CDR1 MNHEY, CDR2 SMNVEV (reference sequence). The V and J ends lost 3 bases and 5 bases respectively, with 15 bases between them. This CDR3 has 15 residues. In DNA, the CDR3 is TGTGCCAGCAGTTTCATAGCGGCTCCCAGAGATACGCAGTATTTT. Translating gives CASSFIAAPRDTQYF.

This chain links TRBV7-2 with TRBJ2-2, with 8 positions matching TRBD1. Trimming cost V 7 bases and J 3 bases; bases outside gene matches: 7. This CDR3 has 15 residues. Germline V gene data show CDR1 as SGHTA and CDR2 as FQGNSA. CDR3: CASTWTGRYTGELFF. The DNA for the CDR3 is TGTGCCAGCACCTGGACAGGGCGATACACCGGGGAGCTGTTTTTT.

The DNA for the CDR3 is TGTGCCAGCAGCCAACAGGGGTCTGGGGCCAACGTCCTGACTTTC. Protein sequence: CASSQQGSGANVLTF. V and J are TRBV3-1 (or the pseudogene TRBV3-2) and TRBJ2-6, with a weak D call TRBD1 (6 bases). The CDR3 has 15 amino acids. Trimming took 2 bases from V and 1 from J, leaving 6 bases between them. CDR1 is LGHDT, CDR2 YNNKEL, per germline (reference sequence).

The chain joins TRBV28 to TRBJ2-5; 9 bases align to TRBD1. CDR3 size: 12 residues. CDR1 is MDHEN, CDR2 SYDVKM, per germline. The V and J ends lost 8 bases and 4 bases, in that order; junction bases with no gene match: 2. The DNA of the CDR3 is TGTGCCAGCGGGACAGGGCTAGAGACCCAGTACTTC. Its translation: CASGTGLETQYF. Based on the CDR3 plus reference TRBV28 and TRBJ2-5, the full variable domain is DVKVTQSSRYLVKRTGEKVFLECVQDMDHENMFWYRQDPGLGLRLIYFSYDVKMKEKGDIPEGYSVSREKKERFSLILESASTNQTSMYLCASGTGLETQYFGPGTRLLVL.

This clone showed up just a few times. The chain combines TRBV19 with TRBJ1-4; D may be TRBD1 (5 bases). The V gene's germline CDR1 is LNHDA and CDR2 SQIVND (reference sequence). V lost 4 bases to trimming and J lost 7 bases, with 16 bases between them. This CDR3 is built from 15 residues. CDR3 DNA: TGTGCCAGTAGTAAACAGGAGACCGTTACTGAAAAACTGTTTTTT. It is translated as CASSKQETVTEKLFF.

The chain is built from TRBV25-1 and TRBJ2-3; D possibly corresponds to TRBD2 (6 bases). The germline V gene encodes CDR1 MGHDK and CDR2 SYGVNS. V was cut by 3 bases and J by 0 bases, with 10 bases left in between. The CDR3 length is 15 residues. As DNA, the CDR3 is TGTGCCAGCAGTGAGGGACTGACTAGCACAGATACGCAGTATTTT. Protein sequence: CASSEGLTSTDTQYF.

The rearrangement links TRBV7-9 to TRBJ2-2; perhaps TRBD2 as D (5 bases). Looked up from germline, CDR1 is SEHNR and CDR2 is FQNEAQ (reference sequence). This CDR3 comprises 15 residues. V was pared by 3 bases and J by 5 bases, with 13 bases between. The CDR3 reads CASSLEEWKTGELFF. The CDR3 nucleotides are TGTGCCAGCAGCTTGGAGGAGTGGAAAACCGGGGAGCTGTTTTTT. The full variable domain, in which reference TRBV7-9 and TRBJ2-2 provide the parts outside the CDR3, is DTGVSQNPRHKITKRGQNVTFRCDPISEHNRLYWYRQTLGQGPEFLTYFQNEAQLEKSRLLSDRFSAERPKGSFSTLEIQRTEQGDSAMYLCASSLEEWKTGELFFGEGSRLTVL.

V usage is TRBV5-4 and J usage is TRBJ2-7; 14 positions match TRBD2. J gave up 4 bases and V 4 bases, and 10 bases lay outside the gene matches. The germline gives CDR1 SGHNT, CDR2 YYREEE (reference sequence). The CDR3 covers 17 residues. CDR3 amino acids: CASSQGTSGGSGYEQYF. In nucleotides, the CDR3 is TGTGCCAGCAGCCAAGGGACTAGCGGGGGATCCGGTTACGAGCAGTACTTC.

The CDR3 DNA follows: TGTGCCAGCTCACCTGGGACAGGGTTTGAGGAGACCCAGTACTTC. It encodes CASSPGTGFEETQYF. V usage is TRBV18 and J usage is TRBJ2-5; 9 bases map to TRBD1. Per germline, CDR1 KGHSH and CDR2 LQKENI. After removal of 3 bases from V and 5 bases from J, the junction contained 7 bases not matched to a gene. The CDR3 loop spans 15 amino acids.